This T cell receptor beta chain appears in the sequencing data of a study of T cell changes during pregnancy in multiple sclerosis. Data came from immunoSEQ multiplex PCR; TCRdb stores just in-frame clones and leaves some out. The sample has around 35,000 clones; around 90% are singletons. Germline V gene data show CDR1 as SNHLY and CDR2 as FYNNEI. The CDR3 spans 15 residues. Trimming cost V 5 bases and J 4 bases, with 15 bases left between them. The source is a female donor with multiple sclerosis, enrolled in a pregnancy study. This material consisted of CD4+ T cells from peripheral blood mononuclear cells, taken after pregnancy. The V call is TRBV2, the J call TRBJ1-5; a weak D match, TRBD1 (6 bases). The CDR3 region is CASSIQGGPNQPQHF. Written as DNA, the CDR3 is TGTGCCAGCAGTATACAGGGTGGACCTAATCAGCCCCAGCATTTT.